Following are 25 T cell receptor beta chains from one sample sequenced in a study of T cells in Graves' hyperthyroidism and ophthalmopathy. TCR beta CDR3 regions were amplified from RNA transcripts. Researchers ran a first-round RT-PCR on the TCR CDR3 using the HTBI primer set. TCRdb re-called the multiplex PCR reads with MiXCR, one entry per CDR3 protein. The sample lists 700,000 or so distinct CDR3 sequences; roughly 14% were seen once. The sequenced material came from blood. Receptor source: a woman between 50 and 59 years old with Graves' ophthalmopathy.

This clonotype was recorded a few times. The chain joins TRBV19 to TRBJ1-5, with 8 bases lining up with TRBD1. CDR1 is LNHDA, CDR2 SQIVND, per germline (reference sequence). The CDR3 has 13 amino acids. Unmatched junction bases numbered 4, after V lost 7 bases and J lost 5 bases. The CDR3 nucleotides are TGTGCCAGTAAGACGACAGGGGATCAGCCCCAGCATTTT. It translates to CASKTTGDQPQHF. Looking up the rest from reference TRBV19 and TRBJ1-5 gives the full variable domain: DGGITQSPKYLFRKEGQNVTLSCEQNLNHDAMYWYRQDPGQGLRLIYYSQIVNDFQKGDIAEGYSVSREKKESFPLTVTSAQKNPTAFYLCASKTTGDQPQHFGDGTRLSIL.

In its sample, this clonotype was seen many times. The J gene is TRBJ2-2, the V gene TRBV28; D possibly matches TRBD1 or TRBD2 (5 bases each). The germline CDR1 and CDR2 sequences are MDHEN and SYDVKM. This CDR3 has 14 residues. Trimming took 8 bases from V and 0 from J, leaving 10 bases between them. CDR3 in amino acids: CASWGSSNTGELFF. The CDR3, as DNA: TGTGCCAGCTGGGGGAGTTCGAACACCGGGGAGCTGTTTTTT. Variable domain in full (rest from reference TRBV28 and TRBJ2-2): DVKVTQSSRYLVKRTGEKVFLECVQDMDHENMFWYRQDPGLGLRLIYFSYDVKMKEKGDIPEGYSVSREKKERFSLILESASTNQTSMYLCASWGSSNTGELFFGEGSRLTVL.

In its sample, this clonotype was seen many times. The rearrangement uses TRBV28 and TRBJ1-6; a possible D gene is TRBD1 (6 bases). Deletions cut 3 bases from V and 7 bases from J, with 19 bases between. CDR3 size: 17 residues. Germline V gene sequence: CDR1 MDHEN, CDR2 SYDVKM. The CDR3 protein is CASSLSQGFRENSPLHF. CDR3 bases: TGTGCCAGCAGTTTGAGCCAGGGGTTTAGGGAAAATTCACCCCTCCACTTT.

This clonotype has just a few counts. The CDR3 loop is CAIRQQGPNYGYTF. The CDR3 DNA sequence: TGTGCCATCAGGCAACAGGGGCCTAACTATGGCTACACCTTC. V gene TRBV10-3 combines with J gene TRBJ1-2; 7 bases are shared with TRBD1. The germline V gene has CDR1 ENHRY and CDR2 SYGVKD. The CDR3 runs to 14 residues. After removal of 6 bases from V and 0 bases from J, the junction contained 4 bases not matched to a gene.

The chain uses TRBV7-9 and TRBJ2-4; TRBD2 matches 14 bases. Germline values: CDR1 SEHNR, CDR2 FQNEAQ (reference sequence). Trimming removed 5 bases from V and 3 bases from J; junction bases left unmatched: 9. The CDR3 spans 18 residues. The CDR3 is CASSPGTSGSKVKNIQYF. The CDR3 region has the DNA TGTGCCAGCAGCCCGGGGACTAGCGGGAGTAAGGTCAAAAACATTCAGTACTTC. The full variable domain, completed using reference TRBV7-9 and TRBJ2-4, is DTGVSQNPRHKITKRGQNVTFRCDPISEHNRLYWYRQTLGQGPEFLTYFQNEAQLEKSRLLSDRFSAERPKGSFSTLEIQRTEQGDSAMYLCASSPGTSGSKVKNIQYFGAGTRLSVL.

A few counts support this clonotype. The CDR3 DNA reads TGTGCCATCGGGTTTGAAGCTTTCTTT. The encoded protein is CAIGFEAFF. The chain employs TRBV6-1 and TRBJ1-1; D ambiguous. The CDR3 extends over 9 amino acids. V shed 10 bases and J shed 7 bases, with 7 bases lying between them. The germline V gene has CDR1 MNHNS and CDR2 SASEGT.

This clonotype was detected ten times or more. The J gene is TRBJ2-7, the V gene TRBV28; 7 bases agree with TRBD2. J gave up 3 bases and V 4 bases, and 12 bases lay outside the gene matches. This CDR3 is 16 amino acids long. CDR1 and CDR2 (germline): MDHEN, SYDVKM. CDR3 sequence (DNA): TGTGCCAGCAGTTCCTCTAGCGGAGGAGGGCTCTACGAGCAGTACTTC. The encoded protein is CASSSSSGGGLYEQYF.

This clonotype occurred many times. The gene calls are TRBV20-1 and TRBJ2-3, with 7 bases lining up with TRBD1. There are 14 residues in the CDR3. V lost 1 base to trimming and J lost 2 bases; unmatched junction nucleotides: 3. Germline loops: CDR1 DFQATT, CDR2 SNEGSKA (reference sequence). The CDR3 reads CSARGKGATDTQYF. The CDR3 nucleotides are TGCAGTGCTAGAGGCAAGGGGGCCACAGATACGCAGTATTTT.

This clonotype was recorded at least ten times. V usage is TRBV28 and J usage is TRBJ2-7, with 12 bases matching TRBD1. The ends lost 1 base at V and 4 bases at J; junction bases unmatched: 8. The length of the CDR3 is 17 residues. Germline V lookup: CDR1 MDHEN, CDR2 SYDVKM. The CDR3 sequence: CASSLSLGTGGLYEQYF. CDR3 bases: TGTGCCAGCAGTTTATCGCTAGGGACAGGGGGCTTGTACGAGCAGTACTTC.

CDR3 sequence (DNA): TGCGCCAGCAGCTGGGACATCCCGAACACTGAAGCTTTCTTT. Translated: CASSWDIPNTEAFF. The chain carries TRBV5-1 and TRBJ1-1; D possibly corresponds to TRBD1 (6 bases). In germline, CDR1 is SGHRS, CDR2 YFSETQ. The CDR3 length is 14 residues. Trimming took off 3 bases at V and 1 base at J, with 10 bases between the two ends.

This rearrangement joins TRBV27 to TRBJ2-7, with unresolved D. The V gene lost 5 bases and the J gene lost 2 bases, with 10 bases spanning the gap. The CDR3 extends over 13 amino acids. CDR1 and CDR2 from the germline V gene are MNHEY and SMNVEV (reference sequence). The CDR3 region has the DNA TGTGCCAGCAGTCCGGGTTCCGCCTACGAGCAGTACTTC. Translating it yields CASSPGSAYEQYF.

Only a few counts were recorded for this clonotype. The J gene is TRBJ2-1, the V gene TRBV24-1, with a tentative D call TRBD1 (6 bases). The germline gives CDR1 KGHDR, CDR2 SFDVKD. The CDR3 has 13 residues. V gave up 6 bases and J gave up 9 bases, with 14 bases separating them. CDR3 DNA sequence: TGTGCCACCAGTTCCAGGGGCCCGGGTGAGCAGTTCTTC. Its protein product is CATSSRGPGEQFF.

This clonotype was detected a few times. Possible read error: a much larger clone is one base away. The CDR3 sequence: CASSLWPSGSVEQYF. The CDR3 region has the DNA TGTGCCAGCAGTTTATGGCCTAGCGGGAGCGTCGAGCAGTACTTC. This chain links TRBV28 with TRBJ2-7, with 10 bases that match TRBD2. This CDR3 has 15 amino acids. The junction had 5 bases not matched to a gene; V was cut back by 0 bases and J by 6 bases. CDR1 is MDHEN and CDR2 is SYDVKM in the germline V gene. Complete variable domain (other parts from reference TRBV28 and TRBJ2-7): DVKVTQSSRYLVKRTGEKVFLECVQDMDHENMFWYRQDPGLGLRLIYFSYDVKMKEKGDIPEGYSVSREKKERFSLILESASTNQTSMYLCASSLWPSGSVEQYFGPGTRLTVT.

This clonotype was seen many times. The gene calls are TRBV6-2 or TRBV6-3 and TRBJ1-5; the D gene is possibly TRBD1 (6 bases). Per the germline V gene, CDR1 is MNHEY and CDR2 is SVGEGT. The CDR3 is 16 amino acids. With 6 bases removed from V and 1 base from J, the gap between germline ends came to 16 bases. The DNA for the CDR3 is TGTGCCAGCAGATCATACAGGGTATCGAGCAATCAGCCCCAGCATTTT. The encoded protein is CASRSYRVSSNQPQHF.

In its sample, this clonotype was seen a few times. The rearrangement uses TRBV19 and TRBJ1-1, with unresolved D. Germline CDR1 reads LNHDA; CDR2 reads SQIVND (reference sequence). The CDR3 runs 14 residues. V lost 3 bases to trimming and J lost 0 bases, with 8 bases between them. CDR3 region: CASSILSLNTEAFF. CDR3 DNA: TGTGCCAGTAGTATTCTATCTCTGAACACTGAAGCTTTCTTT.

This clonotype was counted at least ten times. The V gene is TRBV7-2, the J gene TRBJ1-2; TRBD1 is a possible D gene (5 bases). With 5 bases removed from V and 4 bases from J, the gap between germline ends came to 14 bases. The CDR3 extends over 14 amino acids. Germline V gene lookup returns CDR1 SGHTA and CDR2 FQGNSA. Written as DNA, the CDR3 is TGTGCCAGCAGCCAAATTAGGGGAGGCTATGGCTACACCTTC. This sequence encodes CASSQIRGGYGYTF.

This clonotype came up many times. The V call is TRBV7-9, the J call TRBJ2-7; TRBD2 is a possible D gene (7 bases). This CDR3 region has 16 residues. Germline V gene lookup returns CDR1 SEHNR and CDR2 FQNEAQ (reference sequence). Trimming shortened V by 2 bases and J by 7 bases, and 21 bases separated the two germline ends. CDR3 residues: CASSLTLRAGEGEQYF. In nucleotides, the CDR3 is TGTGCCAGCAGCTTAACCCTTAGGGCAGGGGAGGGGGAGCAGTACTTC. Filled out from reference TRBV7-9 and TRBJ2-7, the complete variable domain reads DTGVSQNPRHKITKRGQNVTFRCDPISEHNRLYWYRQTLGQGPEFLTYFQNEAQLEKSRLLSDRFSAERPKGSFSTLEIQRTEQGDSAMYLCASSLTLRAGEGEQYFGPGTRLTVT.

This clonotype was recorded at least ten times. The gene calls are TRBV7-9 and TRBJ2-5; 9 nucleotides match TRBD2. V shed 5 bases, J shed 5 bases, and the junction held 9 bases outside the gene matches. The CDR3 sequence is 15 residues long. CDR1 is SEHNR, CDR2 FQNEAQ, per germline (reference sequence). The CDR3 region is CASSRLAGAVETQYF. The CDR3 coding sequence is TGTGCCAGCAGCCGCTTAGCGGGAGCGGTGGAGACCCAGTACTTC.

In this sample, this clonotype turned up many times. The V gene is TRBV20-1, the J gene TRBJ2-7; 11 bases align to TRBD2. CDR3 length: 19 amino acids. CDR1 and CDR2 (germline): DFQATT, SNEGSKA (reference sequence). V lost 0 bases, J lost 0 bases, and 13 bases stayed unmatched. The CDR3 DNA follows: TGCAGTGCTAGAGATCTGGGGACTAGCGGAGCCCTGAGCTCCTACGAGCAGTACTTC. This gives the protein CSARDLGTSGALSSYEQYF.

V and J are TRBV4-3 and TRBJ1-2; D gene uncertain. The V gene's germline CDR1 is LGHNA and CDR2 YSLEER. The CDR3 covers 13 residues. V dropped 0 bases and J dropped 7 bases, with 9 bases sitting between them. The CDR3 nucleotides are TGCGCCAGCAGCCAAGATATTCGGTCTGGCTACACCTTC. Its protein product is CASSQDIRSGYTF.

This chain uses TRBV6-1 with TRBJ1-6, with 8 bases fitting TRBD1. CDR1 is MNHNS and CDR2 is SASEGT in the germline V gene. Trimming removed 7 bases from V and 7 bases from J; junction bases left unmatched: 12. This CDR3 has 16 residues. CDR3 in amino acids: CASIGLWTGLNSPLHF. In DNA, the CDR3 is TGTGCCAGCATAGGTTTGTGGACAGGGTTGAATTCACCCCTCCACTTT.

This clonotype has at least ten counts. The chain employs TRBV7-2 and TRBJ2-7; 12 bases are a match to TRBD2. The V and J ends lost 5 bases and 4 bases, in that order; junction bases with no gene match: 9. Germline CDR1 SGHTA, CDR2 FQGNSA. CDR3 length: 16 residues. For the CDR3, the DNA is TGTGCCAGCAGCCTCTCTAGGACTAGCGGGACTTACGAGCAGTACTTC. Protein: CASSLSRTSGTYEQYF.

The chain combines TRBV6-1 with TRBJ2-1; 13 positions agree with TRBD2. The CDR3 is 14 amino acids. Germline V gene lookup returns CDR1 MNHNS and CDR2 SASEGT. The junction had 6 bases not matched to a gene; V was cut back by 6 bases and J by 10 bases. CDR3 residues: CASSPLAGGSEQFF. CDR3 coding DNA: TGTGCCAGCAGCCCACTAGCGGGAGGGTCGGAGCAGTTCTTC.

This clonotype has at least ten counts. The J gene is TRBJ2-1, the V gene TRBV20-1; D is undetermined. From germline, CDR1 is DFQATT and CDR2 SNEGSKA (reference sequence). The V end was cut by 2 bases, the J end by 2 bases, with 10 bases between. The CDR3 has 14 amino acids. CDR3 residues: CSARRRSAYNEQFF. CDR3 nucleotide sequence: TGCAGTGCTAGACGGCGGAGTGCCTACAATGAGCAGTTCTTC.

The genes are TRBV27 and TRBJ2-7, with no clear D. The CDR3 spans 15 residues. V dropped 0 bases and J dropped 0 bases, with 9 bases sitting between them. Germline-derived CDR1 and CDR2 are MNHEY and SMNVEV (reference sequence). The CDR3, as DNA: TGTGCCAGCAGTTTATCCCGATTTAGCTCCTACGAGCAGTACTTC. It is translated as CASSLSRFSSYEQYF.